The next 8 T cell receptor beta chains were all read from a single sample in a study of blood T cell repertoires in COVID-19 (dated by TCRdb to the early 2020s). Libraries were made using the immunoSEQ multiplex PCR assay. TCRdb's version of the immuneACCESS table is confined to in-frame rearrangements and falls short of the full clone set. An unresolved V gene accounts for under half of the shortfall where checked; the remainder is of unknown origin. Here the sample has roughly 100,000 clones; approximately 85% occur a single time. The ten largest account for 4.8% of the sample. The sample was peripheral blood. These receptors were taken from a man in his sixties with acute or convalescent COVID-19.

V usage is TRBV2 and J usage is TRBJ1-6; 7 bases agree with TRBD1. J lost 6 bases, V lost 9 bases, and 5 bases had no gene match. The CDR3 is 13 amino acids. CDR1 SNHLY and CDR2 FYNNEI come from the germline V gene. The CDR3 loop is CARTGTVNSPLHF. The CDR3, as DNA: TGTGCCAGAACCGGGACAGTTAATTCACCCCTCCACTTT.

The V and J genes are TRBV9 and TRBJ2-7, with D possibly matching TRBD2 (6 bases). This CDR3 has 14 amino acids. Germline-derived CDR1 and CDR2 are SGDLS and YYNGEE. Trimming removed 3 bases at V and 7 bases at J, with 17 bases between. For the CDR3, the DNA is TGTGCCAGCAGCGCGGACGGGGGTTCCTTGGAGCAGTACTTC. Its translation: CASSADGGSLEQYF.

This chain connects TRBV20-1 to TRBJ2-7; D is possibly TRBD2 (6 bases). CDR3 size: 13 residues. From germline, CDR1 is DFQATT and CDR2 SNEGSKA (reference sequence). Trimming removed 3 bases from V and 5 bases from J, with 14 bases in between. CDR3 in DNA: TGCAGTGCTAGTATGGGGGGATCCCACGAGCAGTACTTC. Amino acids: CSASMGGSHEQYF.

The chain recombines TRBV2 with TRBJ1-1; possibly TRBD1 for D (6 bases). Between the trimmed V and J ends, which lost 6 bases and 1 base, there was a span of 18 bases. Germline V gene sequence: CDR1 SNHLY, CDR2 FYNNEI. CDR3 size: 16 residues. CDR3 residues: CASRGDTWAPNTEAFF. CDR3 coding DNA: TGTGCCAGCAGGGGGGACACGTGGGCCCCGAACACTGAAGCTTTCTTT.

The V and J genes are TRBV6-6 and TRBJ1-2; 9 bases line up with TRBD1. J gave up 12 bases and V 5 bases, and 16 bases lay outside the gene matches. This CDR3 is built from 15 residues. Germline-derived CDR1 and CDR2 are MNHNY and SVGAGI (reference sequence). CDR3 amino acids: CASSQPPGQGTMDTF. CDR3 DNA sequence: TGTGCCAGCAGTCAACCACCCGGACAGGGGACTATGGACACCTTC.

CDR3 region: CASSHRDRGRDTQYF. The CDR3 DNA reads as TGTGCCAGCAGCCATAGGGACAGGGGGAGAGATACGCAGTATTTT. This chain links TRBV28 with TRBJ2-3; 11 nucleotides line up with TRBD1. The CDR3 sequence is 15 residues long. Germline CDR1 reads MDHEN; CDR2 reads SYDVKM. V trimming: 6 bases; J trimming: 5 bases; junction bases outside the gene matches: 7.

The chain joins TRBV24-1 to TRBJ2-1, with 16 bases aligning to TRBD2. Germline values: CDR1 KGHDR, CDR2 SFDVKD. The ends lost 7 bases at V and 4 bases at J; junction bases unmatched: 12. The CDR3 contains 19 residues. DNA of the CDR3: TGTGCCACCAGCGGACCGGGACTAGCGGGAGGGGTGATTTACAATGAGCAGTTCTTC. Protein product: CATSGPGLAGGVIYNEQFF.

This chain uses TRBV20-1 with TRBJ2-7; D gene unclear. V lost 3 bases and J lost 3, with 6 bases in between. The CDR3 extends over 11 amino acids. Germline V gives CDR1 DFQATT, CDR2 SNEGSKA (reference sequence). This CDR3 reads CSASNFYEQYF. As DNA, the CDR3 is TGCAGTGCTAGTAACTTCTACGAGCAGTACTTC.